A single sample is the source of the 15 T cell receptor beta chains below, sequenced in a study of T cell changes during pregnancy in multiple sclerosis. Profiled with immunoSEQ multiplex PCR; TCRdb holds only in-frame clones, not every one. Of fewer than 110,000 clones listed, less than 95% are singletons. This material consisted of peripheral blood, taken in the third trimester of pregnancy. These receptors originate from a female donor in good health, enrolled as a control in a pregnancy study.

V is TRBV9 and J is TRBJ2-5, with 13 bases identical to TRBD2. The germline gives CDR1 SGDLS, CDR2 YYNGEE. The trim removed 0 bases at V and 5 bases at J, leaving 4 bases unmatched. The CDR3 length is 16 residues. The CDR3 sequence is CASSVGLAGGRETQYF. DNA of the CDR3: TGTGCCAGCAGCGTAGGACTAGCGGGGGGCCGGGAGACCCAGTACTTC.

CDR3 loop: CASSGPGTGAGMNTEAFF. DNA for the CDR3: TGTGCCAGCAGCGGACCCGGGACAGGGGCCGGGATGAACACTGAAGCTTTCTTT. V usage is TRBV7-9 and J usage is TRBJ1-1; 10 nucleotides agree with TRBD1. V shed 5 bases and J 0 bases; nucleotides not matched to a gene: 12. This CDR3 region has 18 residues. CDR1 is SEHNR and CDR2 is FQNEAQ in the germline V gene (reference sequence).

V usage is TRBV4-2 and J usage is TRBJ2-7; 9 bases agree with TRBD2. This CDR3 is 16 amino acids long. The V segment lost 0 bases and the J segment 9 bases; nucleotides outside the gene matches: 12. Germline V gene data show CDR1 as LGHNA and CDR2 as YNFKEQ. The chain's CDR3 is CASSQDGSGGPLGQYF. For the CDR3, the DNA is TGTGCCAGCAGCCAAGATGGCAGCGGGGGGCCGCTGGGGCAGTACTTC.

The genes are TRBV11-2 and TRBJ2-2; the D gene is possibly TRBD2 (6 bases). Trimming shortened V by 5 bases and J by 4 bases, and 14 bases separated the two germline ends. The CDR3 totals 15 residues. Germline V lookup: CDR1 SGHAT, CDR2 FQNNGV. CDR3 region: CASSTHGGITGELFF. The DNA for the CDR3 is TGTGCCAGCAGCACCCACGGAGGGATCACCGGGGAGCTGTTTTTT.

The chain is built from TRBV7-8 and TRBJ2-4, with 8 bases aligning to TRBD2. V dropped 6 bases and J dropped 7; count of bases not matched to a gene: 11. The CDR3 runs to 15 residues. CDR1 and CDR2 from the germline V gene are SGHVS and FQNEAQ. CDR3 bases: TGTGCCAGCAGTCCGACCGGGGGGGCACACAACATTCAGTACTTC. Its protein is CASSPTGGAHNIQYF. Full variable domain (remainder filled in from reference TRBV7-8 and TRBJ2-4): GAGVSQSPRYKVAKRGQDVALRCDPISGHVSLFWYQQALGQGPEFLTYFQNEAQLDKSGLPSDRFFAERPEGSVSTLKIQRTQQEDSAVYLCASSPTGGAHNIQYFGAGTRLSVL.

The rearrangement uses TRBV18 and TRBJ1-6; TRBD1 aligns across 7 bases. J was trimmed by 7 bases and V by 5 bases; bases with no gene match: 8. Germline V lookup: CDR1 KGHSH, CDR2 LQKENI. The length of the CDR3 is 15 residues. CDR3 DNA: TGTGCCAGCTCAGCAACCACAGGGGACAATTCACCCCTCCACTTT. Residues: CASSATTGDNSPLHF.

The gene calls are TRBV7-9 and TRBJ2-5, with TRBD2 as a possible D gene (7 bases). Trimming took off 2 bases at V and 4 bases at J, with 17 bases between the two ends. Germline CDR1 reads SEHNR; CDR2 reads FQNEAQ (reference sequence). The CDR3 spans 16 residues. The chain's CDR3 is CASSLLAGAPGETQYF. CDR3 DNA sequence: TGTGCCAGCAGCTTACTGGCGGGGGCGCCCGGAGAGACCCAGTACTTC.

The CDR3 region is CASSYGGQENSPLHF. The CDR3 DNA reads as TGTGCCAGCAGTTACGGGGGACAGGAGAATTCACCCCTCCACTTT. This chain links TRBV6-5 with TRBJ1-6; 8 positions match TRBD1. The length of the CDR3 is 15 residues. Germline values: CDR1 MNHEY, CDR2 SVGAGI. Trimming cost V 2 bases and J 7 bases; bases outside gene matches: 4.

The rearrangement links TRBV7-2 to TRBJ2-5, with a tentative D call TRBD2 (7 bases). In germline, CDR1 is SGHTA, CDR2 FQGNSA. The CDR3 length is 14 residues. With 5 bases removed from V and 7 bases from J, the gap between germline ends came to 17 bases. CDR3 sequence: CASSATAGAVTQYF. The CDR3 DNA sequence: TGTGCCAGCAGCGCCACTGCGGGGGCGGTGACCCAGTACTTC.

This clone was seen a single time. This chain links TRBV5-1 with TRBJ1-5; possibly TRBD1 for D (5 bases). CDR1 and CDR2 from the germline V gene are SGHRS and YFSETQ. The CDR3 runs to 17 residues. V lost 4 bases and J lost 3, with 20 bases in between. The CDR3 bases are TGCGCCAGCAGCCCGGGACTCGGCAGGGCTTCCAATCAGCCCCAGCATTTT. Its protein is CASSPGLGRASNQPQHF.

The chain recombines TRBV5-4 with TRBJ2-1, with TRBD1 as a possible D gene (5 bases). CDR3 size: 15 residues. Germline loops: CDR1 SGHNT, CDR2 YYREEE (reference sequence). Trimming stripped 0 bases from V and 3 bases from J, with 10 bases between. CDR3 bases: TGTGCCAGCAGCTTGGCCGGGCAGGGCTACAATGAGCAGTTCTTC. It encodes CASSLAGQGYNEQFF.

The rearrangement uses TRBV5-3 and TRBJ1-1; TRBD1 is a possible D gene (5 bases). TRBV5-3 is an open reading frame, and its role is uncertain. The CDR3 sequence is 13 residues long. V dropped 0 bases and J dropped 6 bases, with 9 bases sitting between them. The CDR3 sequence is CARSLEGVPEAFF. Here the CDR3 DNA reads TGTGCCAGAAGCTTGGAAGGGGTTCCTGAAGCTTTCTTT.

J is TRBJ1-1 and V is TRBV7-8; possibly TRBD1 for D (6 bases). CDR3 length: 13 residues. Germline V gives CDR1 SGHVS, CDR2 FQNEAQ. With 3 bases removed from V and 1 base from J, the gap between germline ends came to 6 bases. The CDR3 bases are TGTGCCAGCAGCTTGGACAGGAACACTGAAGCTTTCTTT. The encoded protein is CASSLDRNTEAFF.

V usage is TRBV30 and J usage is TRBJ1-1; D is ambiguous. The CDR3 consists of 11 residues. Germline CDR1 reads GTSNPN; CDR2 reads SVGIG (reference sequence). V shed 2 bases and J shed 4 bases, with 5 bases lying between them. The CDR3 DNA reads TGTGCCTGGAGTCTATCCACTGAAGCTTTCTTT. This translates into CAWSLSTEAFF.

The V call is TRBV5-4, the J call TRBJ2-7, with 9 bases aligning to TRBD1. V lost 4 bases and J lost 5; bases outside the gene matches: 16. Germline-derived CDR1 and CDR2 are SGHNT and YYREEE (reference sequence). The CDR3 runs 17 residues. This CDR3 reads CASSRDPGGTGPHEQYF. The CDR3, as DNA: TGTGCCAGCAGCAGGGATCCTGGCGGGACAGGGCCCCACGAGCAGTACTTC. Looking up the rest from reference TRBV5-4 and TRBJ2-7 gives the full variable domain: ETGVTQSPTHLIKTRGQQVTLRCSSQSGHNTVSWYQQALGQGPQFIFQYYREEENGRGNFPPRFSGLQFPNYSSELNVNALELDDSALYLCASSRDPGGTGPHEQYFGPGTRLTVT.